The 28 T cell receptor beta chains listed next were all sequenced from one sample in a study of radiation and T cells in renal cell carcinoma. Data came from immunoSEQ multiplex PCR; TCRdb stores just in-frame clones and leaves some out. The table has roughly 120,000 clones, about four fifths seen once. Specified time point: baseline pretreatment blood. Treatment described: 15 Gy SBRT to primary tumor, nephrectomy 4 weeks later. The material sequenced was blood, taken from a patient whose treatment included radiotherapy and nephrectomy. The receptor source for this set is a woman in her sixties with renal cell carcinoma.

The V gene is TRBV21-1, the J gene TRBJ2-7; TRBD1 was called by the table and not checked on the DNA. TRBV21-1 constitutes a pseudogene. This CDR3 contains 18 residues. CDR3 bases: TGTGCCAGCAGCAAAGGGGCGGGACAGAAGCTTAGCTCCTACGAGCAGTACTTC. It is translated as CASSKGAGQKLSSYEQYF.

This clone appeared once. CDR3 sequence (DNA): TGTGCCAGTGAGGGGGTTGGCGAGCAGTTCTTC. As protein: CASEGVGEQFF. This chain joins TRBV5-4 and TRBJ2-1; tentatively, D is TRBD1 (6 bases). Germline V lookup: CDR1 SGHNT, CDR2 YYREEE (reference sequence). V lost 8 bases and J 10 bases, leaving 13 bases between the germline ends. There are 11 residues in the CDR3. Based on the CDR3 plus reference TRBV5-4 and TRBJ2-1, the full variable domain is ETGVTQSPTHLIKTRGQQVTLRCSSQSGHNTVSWYQQALGQGPQFIFQYYREEENGRGNFPPRFSGLQFPNYSSELNVNALELDDSALYLCASEGVGEQFFGPGTRLTVL.

The chain combines TRBV19 with TRBJ2-5; maybe TRBD1 (6 bases). This CDR3 has 15 residues. CDR1 LNHDA and CDR2 SQIVND come from the germline V gene (reference sequence). Trimming took 1 base from V and 5 from J, leaving 14 bases between them. The CDR3 coding sequence is TGTGCCAGTAGTATAGCCCCGGTGGGGGCTGAGACCCAGTACTTC. Translated: CASSIAPVGAETQYF.

This sequence joins TRBV7-9 and TRBJ2-2, with TRBD2 as a possible D gene (6 bases). The length of the CDR3 is 14 residues. Germline CDR1 and CDR2: SEHNR and FQNEAQ (reference sequence). V lost 7 bases and J lost 6, with 15 bases in between. CDR3 residues: CASNPTEGSGELFF. As DNA, the CDR3 is TGTGCCAGCAACCCCACGGAGGGGTCCGGGGAGCTGTTTTTT.

J is TRBJ2-3 and V is TRBV7-6; D may be TRBD2 (5 bases). The CDR3 length is 16 residues. CDR1 is SGHVS and CDR2 is FNYEAQ in the germline V gene. Trimming shortened V by 1 base and J by 1 base, and 12 bases separated the two germline ends. This chain's CDR3 is CASSLVMAGGTDTQYF. Here the CDR3 DNA reads TGTGCCAGCAGCTTAGTCATGGCGGGCGGCACAGATACGCAGTATTTT.

This clone was observed once. The genes are TRBV19 and TRBJ2-5; D gene uncertain. The CDR3 covers 15 residues. Germline V gene lookup returns CDR1 LNHDA and CDR2 SQIVND (reference sequence). Trimming took 1 base from V and 2 from J, leaving 11 bases between them. The CDR3 spells CASSIAPGPQETQYF. The CDR3 DNA follows: TGTGCCAGTAGTATAGCCCCCGGGCCTCAAGAGACCCAGTACTTC. Variable domain in full (rest from reference TRBV19 and TRBJ2-5): DGGITQSPKYLFRKEGQNVTLSCEQNLNHDAMYWYRQDPGQGLRLIYYSQIVNDFQKGDIAEGYSVSREKKESFPLTVTSAQKNPTAFYLCASSIAPGPQETQYFGPGTRLLVL.

The chain employs TRBV28 and TRBJ2-7; 10 bases align to TRBD1. Per the germline V gene, CDR1 is MDHEN and CDR2 is SYDVKM. This CDR3 is 15 amino acids long. J lost 4 bases, V lost 2 bases, and 5 bases had no gene match. In DNA form, the CDR3 reads TGTGCCAGCAGTTTACCGGGACAGGGGAATTACGAGCAGTACTTC. Its protein product is CASSLPGQGNYEQYF.

V gene TRBV5-1 combines with J gene TRBJ2-7; 7 nucleotides match TRBD1. Trimming took 4 bases from V and 6 from J; bases not matched to a gene: 10. The CDR3 runs 14 residues. Looked up from germline, CDR1 is SGHRS and CDR2 is YFSETQ. This CDR3 is CASSTRQGSGEQYF. The CDR3, as DNA: TGCGCCAGCAGCACTCGACAGGGTTCGGGCGAGCAGTACTTC.

The chain links TRBV7-3 to TRBJ2-1; 15 bases fit TRBD2. Germline trimming cut 5 bases from V and 11 bases from J; bases unmatched to any gene: 7. The CDR3 runs to 15 residues. CDR1 SGHTA and CDR2 FQGTGA come from the germline V gene. CDR3 region: CASSTGLAGGLKQFF. CDR3 sequence (DNA): TGTGCCAGCAGCACAGGACTAGCGGGAGGGCTAAAGCAGTTCTTC.

This chain links TRBV11-3 with TRBJ2-5; D is ambiguous. Germline V CDR1 and CDR2: SGHNT, YENEEA. Trimming took off 2 bases at V and 1 base at J, with 5 bases between the two ends. The CDR3 covers 13 residues. CDR3 DNA sequence: TGTGCCAGCAGCTTAAGTAGCCAAGAGACCCAGTACTTC. It encodes CASSLSSQETQYF.

This clone was recorded only once. This chain uses TRBV7-2 with TRBJ1-5; no firm D call. The V and J ends lost 1 base and 13 bases respectively, with 8 bases between them. CDR3 length equals 11 residues. Germline lookup yields CDR1 SGHTA and CDR2 FQGNSA. The CDR3 DNA follows: TGTGCCAGCAGCTTAGACAGCTTACAGCATTTT. As protein: CASSLDSLQHF.

This clone was observed a single time. The chain employs TRBV19 and TRBJ1-1; TRBD1 agrees at 10 bases. Germline values: CDR1 LNHDA, CDR2 SQIVND (reference sequence). This CDR3 comprises 14 residues. J was trimmed by 7 bases and V by 3 bases; bases with no gene match: 5. CDR3 sequence reads: CASSMGQGTGEAFF. The CDR3 nucleotides are TGTGCCAGTAGTATGGGACAGGGGACGGGTGAAGCTTTCTTT.

In its sample, this clone was seen once. The V call is TRBV30, the J call TRBJ2-2; 15 bases match TRBD2. J was trimmed by 0 bases and V by 4 bases; bases with no gene match: 12. The germline gives CDR1 GTSNPN, CDR2 SVGIG (reference sequence). The CDR3 loop spans 20 amino acids. Here the CDR3 DNA reads TGTGCCTGGAAAGACTACCAGGGACTAGCGGGAGGAACGAACACCGGGGAGCTGTTTTTT. Its protein is CAWKDYQGLAGGTNTGELFF.

The genes are TRBV7-9 and TRBJ1-2; D remains ambiguous. The CDR3 is made up of 14 amino acids. V lost 2 bases to trimming and J lost 2 bases, with 9 bases between them. The V gene's germline CDR1 is SEHNR and CDR2 FQNEAQ (reference sequence). CDR3 DNA: TGTGCCAGCAGCTTATTACAGTCGAACTATGGCTACACCTTC. Its translation: CASSLLQSNYGYTF.

Remarks on this clone: This specimen includes other DNA sequences encoding the same CDR3. The chain employs TRBV19 and TRBJ2-2; D not certain. CDR3 length: 11 amino acids. Germline V gives CDR1 LNHDA, CDR2 SQIVND (reference sequence). Trimming stripped 5 bases from V and 6 bases from J, with 4 bases between. The CDR3 bases are TGTGCCAGTAGTCGGGCCGGGGAGCTGTTTTTT. Translated: CASSRAGELFF.

The V call is TRBV19, the J call TRBJ2-2; D is unclear. Germline V gene data show CDR1 as LNHDA and CDR2 as SQIVND (reference sequence). V was clipped by 3 bases and J by 4 bases, with 6 bases between them. The CDR3 is 13 amino acids. CDR3 loop: CASSIEGTGELFF. DNA of the CDR3: TGTGCCAGTAGTATCGAAGGCACCGGGGAGCTGTTTTTT.

The rearrangement uses TRBV6-6 and TRBJ1-1; TRBD1 matches 9 bases. Germline values: CDR1 MNHNY, CDR2 SVGAGI (reference sequence). The CDR3 has 14 residues. J lost 5 bases, V lost 7 bases, and 8 bases had no gene match. Here the CDR3 reads CASNTGGLRTEAFF. The CDR3 DNA follows: TGTGCCAGCAATACAGGGGGCTTGAGGACTGAAGCTTTCTTT.

For the CDR3, the DNA is TGTGCCAGCAGCTTAGCGGGCTATAGGGGACAGGTGTTGTACGAGCAGTACTTC. It encodes CASSLAGYRGQVLYEQYF. This sequence joins TRBV7-9 and TRBJ2-7; TRBD1 matches 8 bases. The germline V gene encodes CDR1 SEHNR and CDR2 FQNEAQ (reference sequence). The CDR3 consists of 18 residues. The V and J ends lost 0 bases and 4 bases, in that order; junction bases with no gene match: 14. Together with reference TRBV7-9 and TRBJ2-7, the CDR3 gives the full variable domain: DTGVSQNPRHKITKRGQNVTFRCDPISEHNRLYWYRQTLGQGPEFLTYFQNEAQLEKSRLLSDRFSAERPKGSFSTLEIQRTEQGDSAMYLCASSLAGYRGQVLYEQYFGPGTRLTVT.

The chain links TRBV4-2 to TRBJ1-2; D possibly corresponds to TRBD1 (5 bases). With 0 bases removed from V and 1 base from J, the gap between germline ends came to 9 bases. There are 15 residues in the CDR3. The germline CDR1 and CDR2 sequences are LGHNA and YNFKEQ. The CDR3 bases are TGTGCCAGCAGCCAAGATCGGCAGGGTAACTATGGCTACACCTTC. Translated: CASSQDRQGNYGYTF.

The chain is built from TRBV2 and TRBJ1-3; a possible D gene is TRBD1 (6 bases). CDR3 size: 14 residues. The germline V and J ends were trimmed by 4 bases and 0 bases, with 7 bases remaining between them. The germline V gene has CDR1 SNHLY and CDR2 FYNNEI. Here the CDR3 DNA reads TGTGCCAGCAGTGGGGGGCTCTCTGGAAACACCATATATTTT. Residues: CASSGGLSGNTIYF.

This clone was counted a single time. V gene TRBV6-5 combines with J gene TRBJ1-4, with D unresolved. Germline CDR1 MNHEY, CDR2 SVGAGI. V gave up 6 bases and J gave up 4 bases, with 12 bases separating them. The CDR3 length is 14 residues. CDR3: CASRPGGINEKLFF. CDR3 sequence (DNA): TGTGCCAGCAGGCCCGGAGGGATTAATGAAAAACTGTTTTTT.

J is TRBJ1-5 and V is TRBV6-1, with D uncertain. Germline V gene lookup returns CDR1 MNHNS and CDR2 SASEGT. The CDR3 sequence is 11 residues long. V was pared by 3 bases and J by 5 bases, with 2 bases between. The DNA for the CDR3 is TGTGCCAGCAGTGATGATCAGCCCCAGCATTTT. As protein: CASSDDQPQHF.

The chain recombines TRBV9 with TRBJ2-3, with 7 bases that match TRBD1. The CDR3 sequence is 15 residues long. CDR1 and CDR2 (germline): SGDLS, YYNGEE. The V segment lost 0 bases and the J segment 4 bases; nucleotides outside the gene matches: 5. CDR3 in amino acids: CASSVETGRADTQYF. The DNA of the CDR3 is TGTGCCAGCAGCGTAGAGACAGGGCGCGCAGATACGCAGTATTTT.

The chain has TRBV6-6 and TRBJ1-1; D gene unclear. V lost 2 bases to trimming and J lost 7 bases, with 11 bases between them. CDR1 and CDR2 from the germline V gene are MNHNY and SVGAGI (reference sequence). The CDR3 totals 13 residues. CDR3 in amino acids: CASSYIGRDEAFF. The CDR3 DNA reads TGTGCCAGCAGTTACATTGGAAGGGATGAAGCTTTCTTT.

The V gene is TRBV10-1, the J gene TRBJ1-6; possibly TRBD1 for D (5 bases). Trimming took 5 bases from V and 8 from J, leaving 13 bases between them. There are 14 residues in the CDR3. Per germline, CDR1 WNHNN and CDR2 SYGVQD (reference sequence). CDR3 region: CASSFGRDDSPLHF. In DNA, the CDR3 is TGCGCCAGCAGTTTTGGCAGGGATGATTCACCCCTCCACTTT.

V usage is TRBV6-6 and J usage is TRBJ2-4; D possibly uses TRBD1 or TRBD2 (6 bases each). The germline gives CDR1 MNHNY, CDR2 SVGAGI (reference sequence). The CDR3 spans 13 residues. Trimming took 7 bases from V and 10 from J, leaving 17 bases between them. This CDR3 reads CASKEGDGGIQYF. Here the CDR3 DNA reads TGTGCCAGCAAGGAGGGGGACGGTGGGATTCAGTACTTC.

CDR3 sequence (DNA): TGTGCCAGCAGGTTGTCAGGGACTAATGAAAAACTGTTTTTT. Translating gives CASRLSGTNEKLFF. The gene calls are TRBV6-1 and TRBJ1-4; D is possibly TRBD1 (5 bases). The CDR3 sequence is 14 residues long. Per germline, CDR1 MNHNS and CDR2 SASEGT. V lost 6 bases, J lost 2 bases, and 10 bases lay in between.

The genes are TRBV4-1 and TRBJ2-3; 7 positions match TRBD1. Germline V lookup: CDR1 MGHRA, CDR2 YSYEKL. The CDR3 is 15 residues long. The trim removed 2 bases at V and 2 bases at J, leaving 4 bases unmatched. The CDR3 bases are TGCGCCAGCAGCCAATCGGGACAGACCACAGATACGCAGTATTTT. Translated: CASSQSGQTTDTQYF.